The next 3 T cell receptor beta chains were all read from a single sample in a study of cytomegalovirus exposure and HLA in healthy donors. It was with 60 Vbeta and 13 Jbeta primers that the PCR ran. The protocol was immunoSEQ multiplex PCR, while the TCRdb copy is restricted to in-frame clones and leaves out a portion. The table includes nearly 110,000 clones, approximately 81% detected once. The specimen sequenced was PBMCs. Receptors originate from a man aged 30 to 45 in good health and CMV-seronegative.

This chain joins TRBV4-1 and TRBJ2-7; possible D gene TRBD1, 7 bases. CDR3 length: 16 amino acids. Germline CDR1 MGHRA, CDR2 YSYEKL. V lost 3 bases and J 2 bases, leaving 17 bases between the germline ends. Written as DNA, the CDR3 is TGCGCCAGCAGCCACCTCCGGGGGACAGACCCCTACGAGCAGTACTTC. It encodes CASSHLRGTDPYEQYF.

The chain recombines TRBV7-8 with TRBJ2-7; 10 bases are shared with TRBD2. CDR1 SGHVS and CDR2 FQNEAQ come from the germline V gene. This CDR3 region has 18 residues. Trimming at V came to 5 bases and at J to 7 bases, leaving 20 bases not matched to a gene. Here the CDR3 DNA reads TGTGCCAGCAGCCCCAGGAAATTAGCGGGAGGACCGGCTGAAGAGCAGTACTTC. This encodes CASSPRKLAGGPAEEQYF. Filled out from reference TRBV7-8 and TRBJ2-7, the complete variable domain reads GAGVSQSPRYKVAKRGQDVALRCDPISGHVSLFWYQQALGQGPEFLTYFQNEAQLDKSGLPSDRFFAERPEGSVSTLKIQRTQQEDSAVYLCASSPRKLAGGPAEEQYFGPGTRLTVT.

V is TRBV29-1 and J is TRBJ2-7; 9 bases fit TRBD2. Trimming at V came to 7 bases and at J to 4 bases, leaving 8 bases not matched to a gene. The V gene's germline CDR1 is SQVTM and CDR2 ANQGSEA. The CDR3 runs to 13 residues. The CDR3 DNA reads as TGCAGCGCTGCGGGGGGGGACAAGTACGAGCAGTACTTC. Encoded protein: CSAAGGDKYEQYF.